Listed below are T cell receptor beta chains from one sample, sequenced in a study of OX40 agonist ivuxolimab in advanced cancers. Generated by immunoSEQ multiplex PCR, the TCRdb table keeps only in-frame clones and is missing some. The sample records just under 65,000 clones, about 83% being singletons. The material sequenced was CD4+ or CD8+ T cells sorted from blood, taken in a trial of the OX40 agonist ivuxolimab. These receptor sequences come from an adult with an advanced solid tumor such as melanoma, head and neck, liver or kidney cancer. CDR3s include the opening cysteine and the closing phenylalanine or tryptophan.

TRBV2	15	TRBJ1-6	CASSTRTSANSPLHF
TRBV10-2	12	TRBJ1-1	CASRGGNTEAFF
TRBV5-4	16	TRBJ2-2	CASSFGASMNTGELFF
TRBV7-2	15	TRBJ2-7	CASSISGGLSYEQYF
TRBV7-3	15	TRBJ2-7	CASSLVGAQRFEQYF
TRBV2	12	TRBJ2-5	CASRVGGETQYF
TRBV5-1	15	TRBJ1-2	CASSRTIGTGIGYTF
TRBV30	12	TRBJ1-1	CAVGRVNTEAFF
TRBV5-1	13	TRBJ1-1	CASRGLANTEAFF
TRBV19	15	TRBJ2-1	CASSIVGTGGNEQFF